This T cell receptor (beta chain) derives from a study of beta chain features in type 1 diabetes. Findings and caveats of the study: Any role of HLA type in TCRB rearrangement remained unresolved here. Patients with Type 1 diabetes showed moderately but significantly shorter TCRB CDR3s in all four CD4+ subsets.

CDR3 length equals 14 residues. The V and J ends lost 4 bases and 8 bases, in that order; junction bases with no gene match: 6. Germline CDR1 MRHNA, CDR2 SNTAGT. Reverse transcription of all isolated RNA meant that expressed TCRB transcripts were sequenced. The method was immunoSEQ multiplex PCR; TCRdb's version includes in-frame clones alone and lacks a portion of them. The repertoire holds about half a million clones, with around 28% as singletons. Without exception, sorted populations had purity beyond 98%. As to this clone: Its antigen is not known.

Material for sequencing was naive CD4+ T cells from blood. The sequence derives from a man younger than 30 in good health. J is TRBJ2-1 and V is TRBV6-4; TRBD1 agrees at 9 bases. CDR3 sequence reads: CASSALTGGDEQFF. DNA for the CDR3: TGTGCCAGCAGTGCACTGACAGGGGGTGATGAGCAGTTCTTC.